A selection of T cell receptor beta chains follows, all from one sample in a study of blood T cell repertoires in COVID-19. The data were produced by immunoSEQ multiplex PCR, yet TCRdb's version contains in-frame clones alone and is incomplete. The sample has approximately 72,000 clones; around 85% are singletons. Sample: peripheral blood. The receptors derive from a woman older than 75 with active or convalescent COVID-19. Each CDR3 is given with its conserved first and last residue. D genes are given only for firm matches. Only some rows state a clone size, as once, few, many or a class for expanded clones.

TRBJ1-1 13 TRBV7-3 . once CASSLQKNTEAFF TGTGCCAGCAGCCTCCAGAAGAACACTGAAGCTTTCTTT
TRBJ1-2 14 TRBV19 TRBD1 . CASSIEGQLGGYTF TGTGCCAGTAGTATAGAGGGACAGTTAGGTGGCTACACCTTC
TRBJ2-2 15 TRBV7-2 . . CASSLWASATGELFF TGTGCCAGCAGCTTATGGGCTAGCGCAACCGGGGAGCTGTTTTTT
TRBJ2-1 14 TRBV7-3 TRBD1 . CASSLDRGRDEQFF TGTGCCAGCAGCCTGGACAGGGGGCGCGATGAGCAGTTCTTC
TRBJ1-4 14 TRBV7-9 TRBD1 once CASSTDRGYEKLFF TGTGCCAGCAGCACCGACAGGGGTTATGAAAAACTGTTTTTT
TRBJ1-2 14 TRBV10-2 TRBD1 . CASSTTGVGDGYTF TGCGCCAGCAGTACCACAGGGGTCGGAGATGGCTACACCTTC
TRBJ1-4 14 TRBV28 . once CASSFRGSNEKLFF TGTGCCAGCAGTTTCAGAGGTTCTAATGAAAAACTGTTTTTT
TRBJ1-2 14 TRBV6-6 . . CASSRTEGDYGYTF TGTGCCAGCTCCCGGACAGAAGGAGACTATGGCTACACCTTC
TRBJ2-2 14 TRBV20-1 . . CSASKQGPLGELFF TGCAGTGCTAGTAAGCAGGGCCCCCTCGGGGAGCTGTTTTTT
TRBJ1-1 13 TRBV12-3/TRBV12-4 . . CASIGQRNTEAFF TGTGCCAGCATCGGACAGAGGAACACTGAAGCTTTCTTT
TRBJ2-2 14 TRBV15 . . CATSRARGTGELFF TGTGCCACCAGCAGAGCAAGGGGCACCGGGGAGCTGTTTTTT
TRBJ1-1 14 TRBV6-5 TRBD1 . CASAQMDRTGEAFF TGTGCCAGCGCTCAAATGGACAGGACGGGTGAAGCTTTCTTT
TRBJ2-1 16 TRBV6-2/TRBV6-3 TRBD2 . CASSPAGARKYNEQFF TGTGCCAGCAGTCCAGCGGGGGCCCGAAAGTACAATGAGCAGTTCTTC
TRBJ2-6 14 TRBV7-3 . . CASSRDSGANVLTF TGTGCCAGCAGCCGGGACTCTGGGGCCAACGTCCTGACTTTC
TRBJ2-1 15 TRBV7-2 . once CASSSTGGLTNEQFF TGTGCCAGCAGTTCTACGGGCGGGCTGACCAATGAGCAGTTCTTC
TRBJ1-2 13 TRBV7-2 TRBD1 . CASSLGTARGYTF TGTGCCAGCAGCCTTGGGACAGCCAGAGGCTACACCTTC
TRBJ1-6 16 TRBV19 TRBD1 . CASSTDRGSYNSPLHF TGTGCCAGTAGTACCGACAGGGGCTCCTATAATTCACCCCTCCACTTT
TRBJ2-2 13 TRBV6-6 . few CASSSTATGELFF TGTGCCAGCAGTTCGACAGCTACCGGGGAGCTGTTTTTT
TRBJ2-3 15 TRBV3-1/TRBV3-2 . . CASSLRGPRTDTQYF TGTGCCAGCAGCCTTAGGGGTCCCCGCACAGATACGCAGTATTTT
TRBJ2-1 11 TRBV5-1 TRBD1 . CASSPDRVPFF TGCGCCAGCAGCCCTGACAGGGTCCCGTTCTTC
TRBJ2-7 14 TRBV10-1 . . CASQTIQRNNEQYF TGCGCCAGCCAGACTATACAACGGAACAACGAGCAGTACTTC
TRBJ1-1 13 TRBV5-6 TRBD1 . CASSRDRNTEAFF TGTGCCAGCAGCAGGGACAGGAACACTGAAGCTTTCTTT
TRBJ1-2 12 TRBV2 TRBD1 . CASSVEGAGYTF TGTGCCAGCAGTGTTGAGGGGGCTGGCTACACCTTC
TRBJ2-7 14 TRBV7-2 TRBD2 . CASSSQRGGVEQYF TGTGCCAGCAGCTCCCAGCGGGGAGGGGTCGAGCAGTACTTC
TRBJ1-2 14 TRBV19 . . CASSTAVGGHGYTF TGTGCCAGTAGTACCGCCGTGGGAGGGCACGGCTACACCTTC
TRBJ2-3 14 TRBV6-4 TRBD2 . CASSEGLGADTQYF TGTGCCAGCAGTGAGGGACTAGGAGCAGATACGCAGTATTTT
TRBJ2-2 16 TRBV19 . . CASSIDLLVNTGELFF TGTGCCAGTAGTATAGATCTACTGGTGAACACCGGGGAGCTGTTTTTT
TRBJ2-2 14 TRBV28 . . CASVSGTFTGELFF TGTGCCAGCGTCTCCGGGACTTTCACCGGGGAGCTGTTTTTT
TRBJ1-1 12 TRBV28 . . CASSLPGLEAFF TGTGCCAGCAGTTTACCGGGACTAGAAGCTTTCTTT
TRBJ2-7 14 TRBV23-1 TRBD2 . CASSQRGVSYEQYF TGCGCCAGCAGTCAGCGGGGGGTCTCCTACGAGCAGTACTTC
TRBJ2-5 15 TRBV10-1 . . CASSDDRIRRETQYF TGCGCCAGCAGTGACGACAGGATTAGGAGGGAGACCCAGTACTTC
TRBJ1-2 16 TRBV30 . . CAWSTPGGAGNYGYTF TGTGCCTGGAGTACCCCCGGGGGGGCGGGGAACTATGGCTACACCTTC
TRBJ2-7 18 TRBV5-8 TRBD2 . CASSLALAGALSSYEQYF TGTGCCAGCAGCTTAGCACTAGCGGGGGCCCTAAGCTCCTACGAGCAGTACTTC
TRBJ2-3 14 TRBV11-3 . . CASSLEGADDTQYF TGTGCCAGCAGCTTAGAGGGGGCTGATGATACGCAGTATTTT
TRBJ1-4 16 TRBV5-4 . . CASSPGRDKTNEKLFF TGTGCCAGCAGCCCAGGAAGGGACAAAACTAATGAAAAACTGTTTTTT
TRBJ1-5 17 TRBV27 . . CASTLFARDISNQPQHF TGTGCCAGCACTCTTTTTGCCAGGGATATAAGCAATCAGCCCCAGCATTTT
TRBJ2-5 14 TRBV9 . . CASSVSPAGETQYF TGTGCCAGCAGCGTCTCCCCCGCCGGAGAGACCCAGTACTTC